Below are 4 T cell receptor beta chains sequenced from a single sample in a study of beta chain features in type 1 diabetes. Sequenced material consisted of expressed TCRB transcripts (all of the isolated RNA was reverse transcribed). Only in-frame clones appear in the TCRdb table, and some are missing; sequencing was by immunoSEQ multiplex PCR. The repertoire includes under 250,000 clones, about 25% of them detected once, and under 4.5% sits in the top ten. Sequencing input: central memory CD4+ T cells from blood. The receptors derive from a man aged 25 to 40 in good health.

This clone showed up just a few times. The chain has TRBV15 and TRBJ2-1, with TRBD2 matching over 9 bases. CDR3 length: 14 amino acids. Per germline, CDR1 LNHNV and CDR2 YYDKDF (reference sequence). V gave up 0 bases and J gave up 8 bases; unmatched junction bases: 2. This CDR3 reads CATSRELAGDEQFF. The CDR3 nucleotides read TGTGCCACCAGCAGAGAACTAGCGGGCGATGAGCAGTTCTTC.

V gene TRBV29-1 combines with J gene TRBJ2-5; D might be TRBD1 (6 bases). Germline V gene data show CDR1 as SQVTM and CDR2 as ANQGSEA. Between the trimmed V and J ends, which lost 6 bases and 5 bases, there was a span of 13 bases. The CDR3 sequence is 12 residues long. CDR3 bases: TGCAGCGTGGATCAGGGGTGGGAGACCCAGTACTTC. It translates to CSVDQGWETQYF.

This chain uses TRBV29-1 with TRBJ1-2, with D unclear. V was cut by 0 bases and J by 2 bases, with 10 bases left in between. Germline values: CDR1 SQVTM, CDR2 ANQGSEA. The CDR3 runs 14 residues. The CDR3 DNA sequence: TGCAGCGTTGAAGATCTTCCGAGCAACTATGGCTACACCTTC. Translated, it gives CSVEDLPSNYGYTF. Filled out from reference TRBV29-1 and TRBJ1-2, the complete variable domain reads SAVISQKPSRDICQRGTSLTIQCQVDSQVTMMFWYRQQPGQSLTLIATANQGSEATYESGFVIDKFPISRPNLTFSTLTVSNMSPEDSSIYLCSVEDLPSNYGYTFGSGTRLTVV.

This clone has more than one count but fewer than ten. The chain combines TRBV10-3 with TRBJ2-2, with TRBD2 matching 7 bases. Per the germline V gene, CDR1 is ENHRY and CDR2 is SYGVKD. The ends lost 8 bases at V and 3 bases at J; junction bases unmatched: 3. The CDR3 contains 13 residues. The CDR3 DNA reads as TGTGCCATCTCGGGGAGGGACACCGGGGAGCTGTTTTTT. It is translated as CAISGRDTGELFF.